The present entry profiles one T cell receptor (beta chain) with its context. Its specificity is not known. The CDR3 has 18 residues. Trimming took 4 bases from V and 0 from J; bases not matched to a gene: 4. The germline gives CDR1 SGHNT, CDR2 YENEEA. The sample belongs to a study of T cell responses to AZD1222 COVID-19 vaccine. Findings and limits, study-wide: Compared with day 0, the breadth and depth of the Spike-specific TCR repertoire rose significantly after two doses of AZD1222. It should be noted that donors were predominantly white British and more often female, and clonal diversity was possibly underestimated. At study baseline, merely five or six AZD1222 recipients were seropositive.

The data were produced by immunoSEQ multiplex PCR, yet TCRdb's version contains in-frame clones alone and is incomplete. Among 250,000 to 300,000 clones, 90% to 95% were seen once, and the ten largest hold 0.55%. The chain uses TRBV11-3 and TRBJ2-3; TRBD2 matches at 16 bases. This sample comprised peripheral blood, obtained 28 days after the second AZD1222 dose. This TCR came from an adult who received the AZD1222 COVID-19 vaccine. The CDR3 reads CASSWGLAGGPSTDTQYF. In DNA, the CDR3 is TGTGCCAGCAGCTGGGGACTAGCGGGAGGGCCAAGCACAGATACGCAGTATTTT.